This entry concerns a single T cell receptor beta chain. Its antigen remains unidentified. Profiled with immunoSEQ multiplex PCR; TCRdb holds only in-frame clones, not every one. The repertoire holds 550,000 to 850,000 clones, with approximately 74% as singletons. All the donors were Caucasian adults who lived in Nashville, Tennessee. This sample stems from a study of shared clonotypes between healthy human individuals. The CDR3 totals 19 residues. J gave up 2 bases and V 4 bases, and 16 bases lay outside the gene matches. Germline CDR1 is MNHEY and CDR2 is SMNVEV (reference sequence). General study results and limits: The rarefaction results pointed to incomplete sorted-subset sequencing despite large depth. A generally larger estimated richness was seen in naive subsets than in memory subsets.

The source is a woman aged 25 to 39 in good health. The sample comprised memory CD4+ T cells sorted from blood. Subset specified: CD45RA-negative fraction. The chain employs TRBV27 and TRBJ1-5, with 8 positions matching TRBD1. The CDR3 DNA is TGTGCCAGCAGTTCTATAGGGGACAGGTGGACGTCTGGCAATCAGCCCCAGCATTTT. This encodes CASSSIGDRWTSGNQPQHF.